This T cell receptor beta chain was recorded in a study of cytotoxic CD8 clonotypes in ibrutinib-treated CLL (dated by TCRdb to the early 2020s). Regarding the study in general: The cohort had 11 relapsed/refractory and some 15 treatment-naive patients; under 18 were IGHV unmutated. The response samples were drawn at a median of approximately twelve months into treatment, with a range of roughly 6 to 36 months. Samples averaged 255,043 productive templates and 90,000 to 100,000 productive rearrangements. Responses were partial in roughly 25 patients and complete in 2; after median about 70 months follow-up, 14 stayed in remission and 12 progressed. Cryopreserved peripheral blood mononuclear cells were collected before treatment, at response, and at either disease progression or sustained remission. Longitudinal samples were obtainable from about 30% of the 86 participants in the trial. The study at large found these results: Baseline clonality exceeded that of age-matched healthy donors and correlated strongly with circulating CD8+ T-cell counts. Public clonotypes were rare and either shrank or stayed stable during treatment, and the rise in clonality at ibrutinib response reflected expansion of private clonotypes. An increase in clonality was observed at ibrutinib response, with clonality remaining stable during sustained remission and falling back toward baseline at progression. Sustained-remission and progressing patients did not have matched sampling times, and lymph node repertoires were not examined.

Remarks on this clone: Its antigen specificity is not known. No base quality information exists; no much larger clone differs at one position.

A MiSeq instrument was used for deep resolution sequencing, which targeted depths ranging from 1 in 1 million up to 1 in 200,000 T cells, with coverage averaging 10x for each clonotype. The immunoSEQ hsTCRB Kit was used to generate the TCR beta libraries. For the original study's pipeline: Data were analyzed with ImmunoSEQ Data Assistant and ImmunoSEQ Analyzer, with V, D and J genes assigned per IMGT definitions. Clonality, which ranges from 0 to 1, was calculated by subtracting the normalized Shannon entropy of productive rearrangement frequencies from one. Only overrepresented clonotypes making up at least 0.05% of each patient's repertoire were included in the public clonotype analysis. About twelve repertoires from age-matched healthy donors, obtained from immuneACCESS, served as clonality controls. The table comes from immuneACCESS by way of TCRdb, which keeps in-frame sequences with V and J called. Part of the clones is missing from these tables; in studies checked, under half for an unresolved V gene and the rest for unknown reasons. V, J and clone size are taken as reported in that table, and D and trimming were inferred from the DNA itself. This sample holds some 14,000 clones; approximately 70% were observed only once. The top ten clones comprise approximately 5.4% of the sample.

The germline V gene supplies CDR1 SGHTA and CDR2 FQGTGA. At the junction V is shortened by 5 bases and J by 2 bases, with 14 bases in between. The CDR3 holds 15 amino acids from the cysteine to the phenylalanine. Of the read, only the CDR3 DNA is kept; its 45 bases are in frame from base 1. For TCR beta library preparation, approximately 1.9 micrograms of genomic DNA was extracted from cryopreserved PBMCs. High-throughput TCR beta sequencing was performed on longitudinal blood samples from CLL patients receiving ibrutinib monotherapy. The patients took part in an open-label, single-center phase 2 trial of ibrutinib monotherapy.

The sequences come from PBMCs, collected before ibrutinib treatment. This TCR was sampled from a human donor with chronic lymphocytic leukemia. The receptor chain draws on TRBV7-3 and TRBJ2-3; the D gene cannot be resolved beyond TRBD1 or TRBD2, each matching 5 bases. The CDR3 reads CASSRGARATDTQYF. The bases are TGTGCCAGCAGCCGGGGCGCTAGGGCCACAGATACGCAGTATTTT. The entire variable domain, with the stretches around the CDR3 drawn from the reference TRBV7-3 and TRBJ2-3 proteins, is GAGVSQTPSNKVTEKGKYVELRCDPISGHTALYWYRQSLGQGPEFLIYFQGTGAADDSGLPNDRFFAVRPEGSVSTLKIQRTERGDSAVYLCASSRGARATDTQYFGPGTRLTVL.